The source of this TCR beta chain is a study of beta chain features in type 1 diabetes. Since all of the isolated RNA was reverse transcribed, expressed TCRB transcripts were what got sequenced. Clones were read by immunoSEQ multiplex PCR, and TCRdb kept only the in-frame ones, dropping some. The table includes under 25,000 clones, around 46% detected once. Purities in excess of 95% were seen in all sorted populations. This clone has just a few counts. Its antigen is still unknown. General study points: In all four CD4+ subsets, TCRB CDR3 length was significantly, moderately reduced in type 1 diabetes.

The CDR3 sequence is 12 residues long. V was shortened by 4 bases and J by 4 bases, with 8 bases between the two germline ends. Germline loops: CDR1 SGHTA, CDR2 FQGNSA. This receptor was obtained from a man younger than 35 in good health. The source material was stem cell memory CD4+ T cells from blood. The chain has TRBV7-2 and TRBJ2-7, with D possibly being TRBD1 (5 bases). CDR3 residues: CASSSQGYEQYF. CDR3 in DNA: TGTGCCAGCAGCTCTCAGGGTTACGAGCAGTACTTC.